Listed here are 16 T cell receptor beta chains from one sample, sequenced in a study of OX40 agonist ivuxolimab in advanced cancers. Sequencing was performed with immunoSEQ multiplex PCR; in TCRdb, only in-frame clones are kept and a portion is missing. The repertoire holds 55,000 to 80,000 clones, with 84% as singletons. Sequenced material: CD4+ or CD8+ T cells sorted from blood, taken in a trial of the OX40 agonist ivuxolimab. These TCRs come from an adult with an advanced solid tumor such as melanoma, head and neck, liver or kidney cancer.

The chain carries TRBV7-8 and TRBJ2-1; D ambiguous. The germline gives CDR1 SGHVS, CDR2 FQNEAQ. The CDR3 extends over 17 amino acids. The germline V and J ends were trimmed by 0 bases and 10 bases, with 22 bases remaining between them. DNA for the CDR3: TGTGCCAGCAGCTTAGCGAAGAGGCTAGATCCCGTCGGCGAGCAGTTCTTC. Protein product: CASSLAKRLDPVGEQFF. The variable domain in full, completed from reference TRBV7-8 and TRBJ2-1, reads GAGVSQSPRYKVAKRGQDVALRCDPISGHVSLFWYQQALGQGPEFLTYFQNEAQLDKSGLPSDRFFAERPEGSVSTLKIQRTQQEDSAVYLCASSLAKRLDPVGEQFFGPGTRLTVL.

The chain combines TRBV7-3 with TRBJ1-1, with 7 bases lining up with TRBD1. Looked up from germline, CDR1 is SGHTA and CDR2 is FQGTGA. Trimming removed 1 base from V and 1 base from J; junction bases left unmatched: 3. The CDR3 is 15 residues long. CDR3 residues: CASSLKGAGNTEAFF. The CDR3 DNA reads TGTGCCAGCAGCTTAAAGGGGGCTGGGAACACTGAAGCTTTCTTT.

V usage is TRBV28 and J usage is TRBJ1-2; 11 bases are shared with TRBD1. CDR1 and CDR2 from the germline V gene are MDHEN and SYDVKM. J was trimmed by 3 bases and V by 5 bases; bases with no gene match: 14. This CDR3 contains 18 residues. CDR3 region: CASSPGTGGILSHYGYTF. CDR3 bases: TGTGCCAGCAGTCCGGGGACAGGGGGGATTTTGAGTCACTATGGCTACACCTTC.

V and J are TRBV29-1 and TRBJ1-1; D is ambiguous. The germline V gene has CDR1 SQVTM and CDR2 ANQGSEA. The CDR3 loop spans 15 amino acids. Trimming cost V 5 bases and J 4 bases, with 20 bases left between them. Here the CDR3 reads CSVMTSMKVGTEAFF. Written as DNA, the CDR3 is TGCAGCGTTATGACTAGCATGAAGGTCGGCACTGAAGCTTTCTTT.

The chain joins TRBV7-9 to TRBJ1-2; 9 positions match TRBD1. The V and J ends lost 3 bases and 8 bases, in that order; junction bases with no gene match: 10. The CDR3 runs to 15 residues. Germline V gives CDR1 SEHNR, CDR2 FQNEAQ (reference sequence). CDR3 DNA: TGTGCCAGCAGCTTGGCACAGGGGGCCTTAGAAGGCTACACCTTC. Its protein product is CASSLAQGALEGYTF.

The J gene is TRBJ1-1, the V gene TRBV23-1; a possible D gene is TRBD1 (5 bases). TRBV23-1 is sorted into the ORF group, with uncertain function. This CDR3 is 15 amino acids long. The ends were cut back, 4 bases at V and 1 base at J, with 13 bases in the middle. CDR3 sequence reads: CASSPASGQNTEAFF. DNA for the CDR3: TGCGCCAGCAGTCCGGCGTCAGGGCAGAACACTGAAGCTTTCTTT.

The J gene is TRBJ1-2, the V gene TRBV5-6; D gene unclear. Germline V CDR1 and CDR2: SGHDT, YYEEEE. Trimming cost V 0 bases and J 3 bases, with 9 bases left between them. This CDR3 region has 14 residues. The CDR3 spells CASSLGSLYYGYTF. The CDR3 nucleotides are TGTGCCAGCAGCTTGGGCAGTCTCTACTATGGCTACACCTTC.

This sequence joins TRBV11-3 and TRBJ2-2; 9 nucleotides agree with TRBD2. The CDR3 sequence is 20 residues long. V was clipped by 5 bases and J by 0 bases; unmatched bases: 16. CDR1 is SGHNT, CDR2 YENEEA, per germline. CDR3 DNA: TGTGCCAGCAGCCCCCCGAGGAGTAGCGGGGGCCCCTCGAACACCGGGGAGCTGTTTTTT. Encoded protein: CASSPPRSSGGPSNTGELFF.

The J gene is TRBJ2-7, the V gene TRBV7-9; 7 positions agree with TRBD1. The CDR3 runs to 13 residues. After removal of 0 bases from V and 7 bases from J, the junction contained 3 bases not matched to a gene. Germline V gene lookup returns CDR1 SEHNR and CDR2 FQNEAQ (reference sequence). This CDR3 reads CASSLAGTDEQYF. In DNA, the CDR3 is TGTGCCAGCAGCTTAGCGGGGACAGATGAGCAGTACTTC.

The rearrangement joins TRBV5-1 to TRBJ2-7; TRBD1 agrees at 11 bases. Per germline, CDR1 SGHRS and CDR2 YFSETQ. This CDR3 has 17 residues. V shed 4 bases, J shed 3 bases, and the junction held 12 bases outside the gene matches. DNA of the CDR3: TGCGCCAGCAGCCGCCGGGACAGGGGGTTTATCTTCTACGAGCAGTACTTC. This translates into CASSRRDRGFIFYEQYF.

This clone appeared a single time. The V gene is TRBV7-9, the J gene TRBJ1-1, with TRBD1 as a possible D gene (6 bases). Germline V lookup: CDR1 SEHNR, CDR2 FQNEAQ (reference sequence). This CDR3 region has 14 residues. Between the trimmed V and J ends, which lost 4 bases and 1 base, there was a span of 10 bases. This CDR3 reads CASSSRGGNTEAFF. CDR3 nucleotides: TGTGCCAGCAGCTCTAGGGGGGGGAACACTGAAGCTTTCTTT.

The gene calls are TRBV19 and TRBJ2-4, with no clear D. Germline V gene sequence: CDR1 LNHDA, CDR2 SQIVND (reference sequence). The V gene lost 2 bases and the J gene lost 0 bases, with 5 bases spanning the gap. CDR3 length: 14 amino acids. Here the CDR3 reads CASSIRSAKNIQYF. CDR3 coding DNA: TGTGCCAGTAGTATAAGGTCAGCCAAAAACATTCAGTACTTC.

The genes are TRBV5-1 and TRBJ1-4, with TRBD1 as a possible D gene (6 bases). V was shortened by 2 bases and J by 0 bases, with 14 bases between the two germline ends. This CDR3 spans 17 amino acids. From germline, CDR1 is SGHRS and CDR2 YFSETQ. The chain's CDR3 is CASSLRGGTPTNEKLFF. The CDR3 bases are TGCGCCAGCAGCTTAAGAGGAGGGACACCAACTAATGAAAAACTGTTTTTT.

V usage is TRBV6-1 and J usage is TRBJ2-3, with 10 bases aligning to TRBD2. Germline assignment: CDR1 MNHNS and CDR2 SASEGT. This CDR3 region has 15 residues. After removal of 7 bases from V and 1 base from J, the junction contained 5 bases not matched to a gene. The CDR3 here is CASTPGTSGTDTQYF. In DNA form, the CDR3 reads TGTGCCAGCACCCCCGGGACTAGCGGCACAGATACGCAGTATTTT.

The rearrangement joins TRBV2 to TRBJ2-1, with TRBD2 as a possible D gene (6 bases). The CDR3 runs to 15 residues. Per germline, CDR1 SNHLY and CDR2 FYNNEI. Trimming pared 6 bases from V and 8 bases from J, leaving 20 bases between. CDR3 in DNA: TGTGCCAGCAGGAGCAGGACTACCGATAGCCATGAGCAGTTCTTC. Its translation is CASRSRTTDSHEQFF.

The chain joins TRBV15 to TRBJ2-5; 11 bases are shared with TRBD1. V lost 5 bases to trimming and J lost 5 bases; unmatched junction nucleotides: 10. Germline CDR1 LNHNV, CDR2 YYDKDF (reference sequence). The CDR3 spans 16 residues. The CDR3 DNA reads as TGTGCCACCAGCCCCGGACAGGGGGCTATCTCCGAGACCCAGTACTTC. Protein sequence: CATSPGQGAISETQYF.